Shown below are 3 T cell receptor beta chains from a single sample sequenced in a study of T-cell reconstitution after alpha-beta-depleted transplantation in children. The library targeted TCRbeta and was prepared with unique molecular identifiers. Each CDR3 protein is one row after TCRdb ran MiXCR on the PCR reads. The data show over 200,000 distinct CDR3 sequences, with roughly a sixth seen just once and around 45% held by the top ten. The source material was PBMCs, mostly from graft donor cells, sampled 360 days after TCRalphabeta/CD19-depleted stem cell transplant. The origin of the receptors is a male patient aged 2-10 years who had a stem cell transplant for acute lymphoblastic leukemia, so the T cells may come from the graft donor.

This clonotype turned up a few times. The gene calls are TRBV7-6 and TRBJ1-3; a possible D gene is TRBD1 (5 bases). This CDR3 region has 18 residues. Per the germline V gene, CDR1 is SGHVS and CDR2 is FNYEAQ. The ends were cut back, 2 bases at V and 2 bases at J, with 19 bases in the middle. In DNA, the CDR3 is TGTGCCAGCAGCTTATATCCCCCGACAGAGGTCACTGGAAACACCATATATTTT. As protein: CASSLYPPTEVTGNTIYF.

This clonotype was observed a handful of times. V usage is TRBV7-2 and J usage is TRBJ2-5; D could derive from TRBD1 or TRBD2 (5 bases each). The V gene's germline CDR1 is SGHTA and CDR2 FQGNSA. Trimming took 0 bases from V and 5 from J, leaving 7 bases between them. CDR3 size: 13 residues. CDR3 in DNA: TGTGCCAGCAGCTTAGCATGGGGGGAGACCCAGTACTTC. Amino acid sequence: CASSLAWGETQYF. The entire variable domain, with the rest obtained from reference TRBV7-2 and TRBJ2-5, is as follows: GAGVSQSPSNKVTEKGKDVELRCDPISGHTALYWYRQSLGQGLEFLIYFQGNSAPDKSGLPSDRFSAERTGGSVSTLTIQRTQQEDSAVYLCASSLAWGETQYFGPGTRLLVL.

The DNA of the CDR3 is TGTGCCGGGAGCGGCGGAAATAGGGTTTACTCCTACGAGCAGTACTTC. Protein sequence: CAGSGGNRVYSYEQYF. The V gene is TRBV10-3, the J gene TRBJ2-7, with D tentatively TRBD2 (5 bases). Trimming pared 11 bases from V and 0 bases from J, leaving 23 bases between. The CDR3 is made up of 16 amino acids. Germline assignment: CDR1 ENHRY and CDR2 SYGVKD.